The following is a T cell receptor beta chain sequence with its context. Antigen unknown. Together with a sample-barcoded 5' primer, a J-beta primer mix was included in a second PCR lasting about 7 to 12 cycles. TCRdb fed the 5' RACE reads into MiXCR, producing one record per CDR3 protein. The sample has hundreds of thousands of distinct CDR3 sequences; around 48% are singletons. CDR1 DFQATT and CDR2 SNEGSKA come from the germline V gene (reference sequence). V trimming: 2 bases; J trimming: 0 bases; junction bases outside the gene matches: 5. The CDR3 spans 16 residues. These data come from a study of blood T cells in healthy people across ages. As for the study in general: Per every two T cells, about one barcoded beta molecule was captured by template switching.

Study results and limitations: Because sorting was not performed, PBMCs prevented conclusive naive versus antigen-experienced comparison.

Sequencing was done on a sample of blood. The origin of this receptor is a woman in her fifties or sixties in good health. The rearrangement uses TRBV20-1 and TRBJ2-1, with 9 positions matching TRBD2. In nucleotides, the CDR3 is TGCAGTGCTAGATTGGCTAGCGGGAACTCCTACAATGAGCAGTTCTTC. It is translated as CSARLASGNSYNEQFF.